This T cell receptor beta chain was identified in a study of T cells in localized non-small cell lung cancer. This clone was seen a single time. Its antigen is unknown. The CDR3 sequence is 13 residues long. Germline CDR1 reads GTSNPN; CDR2 reads SVGIG (reference sequence). V was cut by 5 bases and J by 3 bases, with 11 bases left in between. Libraries were prepared by immunoSEQ multiplex PCR; TCRdb keeps only in-frame clonotypes and omits some of them. In the table there are tens of thousands of clones, about 89% of which are singletons. Study-wide findings and caveats: Sequencing involved a lone tumor region, leaving heterogeneity possible. Greater blood T cell density accompanied longer overall survival. Median around 60 top-100 tumor clones were shared with paired adjacent lung. Among the tissues sampled, uninvolved adjacent lung had the highest T cell clonality, above tumor.

V usage is TRBV30 and J usage is TRBJ2-1, with D perhaps matching TRBD2 (7 bases). The clonotype comes from a male donor aged 60 or over with stage I lung adenocarcinoma. This specimen was peripheral blood, taken before any cancer treatment. This CDR3 is CAWGGASYNEQFF. The DNA of the CDR3 is TGTGCCTGGGGGGGGGCCAGCTACAATGAGCAGTTCTTC. The full variable domain, rest sourced from reference TRBV30 and TRBJ2-1, is SQTIHQWPATLVQPVGSPLSLECTVEGTSNPNLYWYRQAAGRGLQLLFYSVGIGQISSEVPQNLSASRPQDRQFILSSKKLLLSDSGFYLCAWGGASYNEQFFGPGTRLTVL.